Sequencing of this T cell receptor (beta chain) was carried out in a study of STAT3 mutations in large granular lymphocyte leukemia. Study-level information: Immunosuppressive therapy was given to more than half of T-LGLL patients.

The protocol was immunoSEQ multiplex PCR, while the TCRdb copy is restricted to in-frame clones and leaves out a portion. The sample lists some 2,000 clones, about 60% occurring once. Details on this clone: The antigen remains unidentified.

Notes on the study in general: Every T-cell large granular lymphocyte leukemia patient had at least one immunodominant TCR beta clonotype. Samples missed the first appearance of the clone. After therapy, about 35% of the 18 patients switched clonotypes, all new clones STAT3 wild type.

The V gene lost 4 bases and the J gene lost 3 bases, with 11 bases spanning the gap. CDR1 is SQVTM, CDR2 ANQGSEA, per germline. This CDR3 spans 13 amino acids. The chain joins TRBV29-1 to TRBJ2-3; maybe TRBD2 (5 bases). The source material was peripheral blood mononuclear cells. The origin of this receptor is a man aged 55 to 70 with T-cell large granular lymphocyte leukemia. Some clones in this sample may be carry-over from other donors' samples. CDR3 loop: CSVVAPKTDTQYF. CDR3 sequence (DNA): TGCAGCGTTGTAGCGCCGAAAACAGATACGCAGTATTTT.